These T cell receptor beta chains were read from a single sample in a study of T-cell reconstitution after alpha-beta-depleted transplantation in children. TCRdb re-analysed the PCR reads in MiXCR, keeping a single row per CDR3 protein. The repertoire consists of some 340,000 distinct CDR3 sequences, with about a tenth occurring once and the leading ten covering under 3%. The specimen was PBMCs from the stem cell graft donor, collected from the stem cell graft. The receptors originated from a human donor who donated a stem cell graft to a child with acute lymphoblastic leukemia. The CDR3 runs from the conserved cysteine through the conserved F or W. D genes are given only for firm matches. Size tells how often a clone was seen (once, few, many) or the class of an expanded clone, and some rows leave it out.

CDR3 protein: CASSPHTGYSNQPQHF
CDR3 DNA: TGTGCCAGCAGTCCTCATACAGGCTATAGCAATCAGCCCCAGCATTTT
clone size: few
V gene: TRBV6-2/TRBV6-3
J gene: TRBJ1-5
D gene: .

CDR3 protein: CATSARTGPYEQYF
CDR3 DNA: TGTGCCACCAGCGCCCGGACAGGCCCCTACGAGCAGTACTTC
clone size: many
V gene: TRBV15
J gene: TRBJ2-7
D gene: TRBD1

CDR3 protein: CASSRTPANTEAFF
CDR3 DNA: TGTGCCAGCAGTCGAACCCCCGCGAACACTGAAGCTTTCTTT
clone size: .
V gene: TRBV6-1
J gene: TRBJ1-1
D gene: .

CDR3 protein: CASSPTSRSPLQVTDTQYF
CDR3 DNA: TGTGCCAGCAGCCCTACCTCGAGGTCCCCGCTCCAAGTCACAGATACGCAGTATTTT
clone size: .
V gene: TRBV7-3
J gene: TRBJ2-3
D gene: .

CDR3 protein: CASSPGLAGTPGMKTQYF
CDR3 DNA: TGTGCCAGCAGTCCGGGACTAGCGGGAACCCCCGGGATGAAGACCCAGTACTTC
clone size: .
V gene: TRBV27
J gene: TRBJ2-5
D gene: TRBD2

CDR3 protein: CAISESKDSHYEQYF
CDR3 DNA: TGTGCCATCAGTGAGTCGAAGGACTCTCACTACGAGCAGTACTTC
clone size: many
V gene: TRBV10-3
J gene: TRBJ2-7
D gene: .

CDR3 protein: CASSFLGQGTHHYEQYF
CDR3 DNA: TGTGCCAGCAGTTTCTTGGGACAGGGCACCCACCATTACGAGCAGTACTTC
clone size: many
V gene: TRBV27
J gene: TRBJ2-7
D gene: TRBD1

CDR3 protein: CASSQTETGGGLQETQYF
CDR3 DNA: TGCGCCAGCAGCCAGACCGAGACAGGGGGCGGCCTCCAAGAGACCCAGTACTTC
clone size: .
V gene: TRBV4-3
J gene: TRBJ2-5
D gene: TRBD1

CDR3 protein: CASSSGLAGVWEQFF
CDR3 DNA: TGTGCCAGCAGCTCAGGACTAGCGGGAGTATGGGAGCAGTTCTTC
clone size: .
V gene: TRBV7-3
J gene: TRBJ2-1
D gene: TRBD2

CDR3 protein: CASSEREGSSYNEQFF
CDR3 DNA: TGTGCCAGCAGTGAACGGGAGGGGAGCTCCTACAATGAGCAGTTCTTC
clone size: .
V gene: TRBV6-1
J gene: TRBJ2-1
D gene: TRBD2

CDR3 protein: CASSLKSGTDTQYF
CDR3 DNA: TGTGCCAGCAGCTTAAAATCTGGCACAGATACGCAGTATTTT
clone size: few
V gene: TRBV7-3
J gene: TRBJ2-3
D gene: .

CDR3 protein: CASSGARSGSHEQYF
CDR3 DNA: TGCGCCAGCAGCGGAGCACGAAGCGGGAGCCACGAGCAGTACTTC
clone size: few
V gene: TRBV5-1
J gene: TRBJ2-7
D gene: TRBD2

CDR3 protein: CATSDAVPCGNTIYF
CDR3 DNA: TGTGCCACCAGCGATGCCGTTCCCTGTGGAAACACCATATATTTT
clone size: .
V gene: TRBV15
J gene: TRBJ1-3
D gene: .

CDR3 protein: CASSQDRFGEQYF
CDR3 DNA: TGCGCCAGCAGCCAAGACAGGTTTGGCGAGCAGTACTTC
clone size: many
V gene: TRBV4-3
J gene: TRBJ2-7
D gene: .

CDR3 protein: CASSPRGGGTYEQYF
CDR3 DNA: TGTGCCAGCAGCCCCAGGGGTGGGGGAACCTACGAGCAGTACTTC
clone size: .
V gene: TRBV7-2
J gene: TRBJ2-7
D gene: .

CDR3 protein: CSVAFQGLVTGHYYEQYF
CDR3 DNA: TGCAGCGTTGCGTTTCAGGGCTTAGTAACGGGGCATTACTACGAGCAGTACTTC
clone size: few
V gene: TRBV29-1
J gene: TRBJ2-7
D gene: .

CDR3 protein: CAVAGLYNEQFF
CDR3 DNA: TGTGCCGTAGCGGGCCTTTACAATGAGCAGTTCTTC
clone size: .
V gene: TRBV28
J gene: TRBJ2-1
D gene: TRBD2

CDR3 protein: CASSPSLTWVVTSSYEQYF
CDR3 DNA: TGTGCCAGCAGCCCCTCCCTCACCTGGGTCGTTACCAGCTCCTACGAGCAGTACTTC
clone size: few
V gene: TRBV11-2
J gene: TRBJ2-7
D gene: .

CDR3 protein: CASSYRPPQETNTEAFF
CDR3 DNA: TGTGCCAGCAGTTACCGACCCCCGCAGGAGACGAACACTGAAGCTTTCTTT
clone size: .
V gene: TRBV6-2/TRBV6-3
J gene: TRBJ1-1
D gene: .

CDR3 protein: CSVDRQQETQYF
CDR3 DNA: TGCAGCGTTGATCGACAGCAAGAGACCCAGTACTTC
clone size: many
V gene: TRBV29-1
J gene: TRBJ2-5
D gene: .

CDR3 protein: CASSPGPGTGQYEQYF
CDR3 DNA: TGTGCCAGCAGTCCCGGTCCCGGGACAGGGCAGTACGAGCAGTACTTC
clone size: few
V gene: TRBV27
J gene: TRBJ2-7
D gene: TRBD1

CDR3 protein: CASSLALAGMYYEQYF
CDR3 DNA: TGTGCCAGCAGCTTAGCTCTAGCGGGGATGTACTACGAGCAGTACTTC
clone size: few
V gene: TRBV7-6
J gene: TRBJ2-7
D gene: TRBD2

CDR3 protein: CASSLPRGRRDTQYF
CDR3 DNA: TGTGCCAGCAGTCTCCCCCGGGGGCGTAGAGATACGCAGTATTTT
clone size: .
V gene: TRBV12-3/TRBV12-4
J gene: TRBJ2-3
D gene: .

CDR3 protein: CASSVVARTDTQYF
CDR3 DNA: TGTGCCAGCAGCGTGGTAGCACGCACAGATACGCAGTATTTT
clone size: .
V gene: TRBV13
J gene: TRBJ2-3
D gene: .

CDR3 protein: CSVEWDSYEQYF
CDR3 DNA: TGCAGCGTTGAATGGGACTCCTACGAGCAGTACTTC
clone size: many
V gene: TRBV29-1
J gene: TRBJ2-7
D gene: .

CDR3 protein: CRPGQGHHEQYF
CDR3 DNA: TGCAGACCGGGACAGGGGCACCACGAGCAGTACTTC
clone size: few
V gene: TRBV29-1
J gene: TRBJ2-7
D gene: TRBD1

CDR3 protein: CASSPPGPGYGYTF
CDR3 DNA: TGTGCCAGCAGCCCCCCAGGCCCGGGGTATGGCTACACCTTC
clone size: .
V gene: TRBV7-9
J gene: TRBJ1-2
D gene: .

CDR3 protein: CASSKETGAYEQYF
CDR3 DNA: TGTGCCAGCAGTAAGGAGACAGGGGCCTACGAGCAGTACTTC
clone size: few
V gene: TRBV25-1
J gene: TRBJ2-7
D gene: TRBD1

CDR3 protein: CASSGGRQGQPQHF
CDR3 DNA: TGCGCCAGCAGCGGGGGCCGCCAGGGTCAGCCCCAGCATTTT
clone size: few
V gene: TRBV4-1
J gene: TRBJ1-5
D gene: .

CDR3 protein: CASSPGTGDTEAFF
CDR3 DNA: TGTGCCAGCAGCCCCGGGACAGGGGACACTGAAGCTTTCTTT
clone size: many
V gene: TRBV7-3
J gene: TRBJ1-1
D gene: TRBD1

CDR3 protein: CAIRTESNQPQHF
CDR3 DNA: TGTGCCATCAGGACGGAGAGCAATCAGCCCCAGCATTTT
clone size: few
V gene: TRBV10-3
J gene: TRBJ1-5
D gene: .

CDR3 protein: CSARALPANSPLHF
CDR3 DNA: TGCAGTGCCAGGGCCCTCCCCGCTAATTCACCCCTCCACTTT
clone size: few
V gene: TRBV20-1
J gene: TRBJ1-6
D gene: .

CDR3 protein: CASSAPIAGGPYEQYF
CDR3 DNA: TGTGCCAGCAGCGCCCCTATAGCGGGAGGGCCCTACGAGCAGTACTTC
clone size: .
V gene: TRBV7-9
J gene: TRBJ2-7
D gene: TRBD2

CDR3 protein: CASSLSTGAHRSYEQYF
CDR3 DNA: TGTGCCAGCAGCTTATCTACGGGGGCGCATAGGTCCTACGAGCAGTACTTC
clone size: .
V gene: TRBV7-9
J gene: TRBJ2-7
D gene: .

CDR3 protein: CASSTQTGVGANVLTF
CDR3 DNA: TGCGCCAGCAGCACCCAAACAGGGGTTGGGGCCAACGTCCTGACTTTC
clone size: .
V gene: TRBV5-1
J gene: TRBJ2-6
D gene: TRBD1

CDR3 protein: CASKTSGSGRATDTQYF
CDR3 DNA: TGTGCCAGCAAAACGTCAGGGAGCGGACGGGCCACAGATACGCAGTATTTT
clone size: few
V gene: TRBV27
J gene: TRBJ2-3
D gene: .

CDR3 protein: CASSVRIEGEQYF
CDR3 DNA: TGTGCCAGCAGCGTTCGAATAGAGGGCGAGCAGTACTTC
clone size: few
V gene: TRBV9
J gene: TRBJ2-7
D gene: .

CDR3 protein: CASTFEGRRETQYF
CDR3 DNA: TGCGCCAGCACCTTCGAGGGTCGTAGGGAGACCCAGTACTTC
clone size: .
V gene: TRBV5-1
J gene: TRBJ2-5
D gene: .

CDR3 protein: CAISKKIISGRGDTQYF
CDR3 DNA: TGTGCCATCAGTAAAAAAATAATTAGCGGGAGGGGTGATACGCAGTATTTT
clone size: .
V gene: TRBV10-3
J gene: TRBJ2-3
D gene: TRBD2

CDR3 protein: CASRGGSNEQFF
CDR3 DNA: TGTGCCAGCCGCGGAGGGTCCAATGAGCAGTTCTTC
clone size: few
V gene: TRBV4-2
J gene: TRBJ2-1
D gene: .

CDR3 protein: CASNLLAGVGNEQFF
CDR3 DNA: TGTGCCAGTAACCTACTAGCGGGAGTGGGTAATGAGCAGTTCTTC
clone size: .
V gene: TRBV19
J gene: TRBJ2-1
D gene: TRBD2

CDR3 protein: CASSGTGVYEQYF
CDR3 DNA: TGCGCCAGCAGCGGGACAGGGGTTTACGAGCAGTACTTC
clone size: many
V gene: TRBV5-1
J gene: TRBJ2-7
D gene: TRBD1

CDR3 protein: CASTPWSGRTNEQFF
CDR3 DNA: TGTGCCAGCACCCCTTGGAGCGGGAGGACGAATGAGCAGTTCTTC
clone size: many
V gene: TRBV12-3/TRBV12-4
J gene: TRBJ2-1
D gene: TRBD2